Shown below are 18 T cell receptor beta chains from a single sample sequenced in a study of blood T cell repertoires in COVID-19. The repertoire was sequenced with immunoSEQ multiplex PCR; TCRdb's copy has only in-frame clones and lacks some. The table includes more than 300,000 clones, around 86% detected once. Material for sequencing was PBMCs or T cells enriched from blood (not recorded which). These TCRs come from a woman between 45 and 60 years old who had recovered from COVID-19.

This clone was recorded once. The chain links TRBV27 to TRBJ1-4; 7 bases map to TRBD1. The CDR3 spans 17 residues. J gave up 3 bases and V 5 bases, and 12 bases lay outside the gene matches. Germline-derived CDR1 and CDR2 are MNHEY and SMNVEV (reference sequence). The CDR3 loop reads CASSPLTGVGANEKLFF. CDR3 DNA sequence: TGTGCCAGCAGTCCCCTTACAGGGGTCGGGGCTAATGAAAAACTGTTTTTT.

The sample holds one count of this clone. The gene calls are TRBV18 and TRBJ2-2, with 7 nucleotides matching TRBD1. This CDR3 is 15 amino acids long. Germline V gene sequence: CDR1 KGHSH, CDR2 LQKENI. V shed 1 base, J shed 7 bases, and the junction held 6 bases outside the gene matches. This chain's CDR3 is CASSPLLQGNGELFF. The CDR3 coding sequence is TGTGCCAGCTCACCACTATTACAGGGGAACGGGGAGCTGTTTTTT.

This clone has a single count. The gene calls are TRBV3-1 (or the pseudogene TRBV3-2) and TRBJ2-2, with a possible D match to TRBD2 (5 bases). The CDR3 length is 14 residues. Trimming took 6 bases from V and 2 from J, leaving 10 bases between them. Germline V gene lookup returns CDR1 LGHDT and CDR2 YNNKEL (reference sequence). This CDR3 is CASRHTSNTGELFF. For the CDR3, the DNA is TGTGCCAGCAGACACACTAGTAACACCGGGGAGCTGTTTTTT.

This chain connects TRBV7-2 to TRBJ1-5; D perhaps matches TRBD1 (5 bases). Germline V gene sequence: CDR1 SGHTA, CDR2 FQGNSA. The CDR3 totals 19 residues. V was pared by 5 bases and J by 4 bases, with 27 bases between. The CDR3 is CASSVQPPGTVGKNQPQHF. The CDR3 DNA follows: TGTGCCAGCAGCGTTCAACCCCCAGGGACTGTAGGGAAAAATCAGCCCCAGCATTTT.

This rearrangement joins TRBV5-1 to TRBJ2-7; TRBD2 matches at 7 bases. The CDR3 extends over 17 amino acids. Germline trimming cut 3 bases from V and 0 bases from J; bases unmatched to any gene: 12. Germline values: CDR1 SGHRS, CDR2 YFSETQ. The CDR3 coding sequence is TGCGCCAGCAGCTCAGGCTCTGGAGCGGGGAGCTCCTACGAGCAGTACTTC. Protein product: CASSSGSGAGSSYEQYF.

This clone turned up a few times. V gene TRBV30 combines with J gene TRBJ1-6; tentative D call: TRBD1 (5 bases). In germline, CDR1 is GTSNPN, CDR2 SVGIG (reference sequence). Between the trimmed V and J ends, which lost 3 bases and 3 bases, there was a span of 6 bases. The CDR3 runs 13 residues. CDR3 nucleotide sequence: TGTGCCTGGAGCGGGGGCTATAATTCACCCCTCCACTTT. Protein product: CAWSGGYNSPLHF.

This clone was observed a few times. The genes are TRBV24-1 and TRBJ2-1; TRBD2 aligns across 7 bases. The CDR3 extends over 15 amino acids. The germline CDR1 and CDR2 sequences are KGHDR and SFDVKD. Trimming cost V 7 bases and J 8 bases; bases outside gene matches: 13. CDR3 protein: CATSHPEAGSDEQFF. The DNA of the CDR3 is TGTGCCACCAGCCACCCCGAAGCGGGGAGCGATGAGCAGTTCTTC.

The rearrangement joins TRBV29-1 to TRBJ1-2, with 9 bases that match TRBD1. The V gene end was trimmed by 3 bases and the J gene end by 4 bases; junction bases not matched to a gene: 3. In germline, CDR1 is SQVTM, CDR2 ANQGSEA. The CDR3 is made up of 13 amino acids. CDR3 loop: CSVDTGGGYGYTF. The CDR3 coding sequence is TGCAGCGTTGATACAGGGGGCGGCTATGGCTACACCTTC.

Written as DNA, the CDR3 is TGTGCCAGCAGCTTAGCGCAGGCAGCCACAGATACGCAGTATTTT. Translating it yields CASSLAQAATDTQYF. J is TRBJ2-3 and V is TRBV7-6; the D is unclear. There are 15 residues in the CDR3. Germline V gene lookup returns CDR1 SGHVS and CDR2 FNYEAQ. Trimming shortened V by 0 bases and J by 2 bases, and 9 bases separated the two germline ends.

The chain is built from TRBV10-3 and TRBJ1-2; D not certain. CDR1 ENHRY and CDR2 SYGVKD come from the germline V gene. The CDR3 is 15 amino acids. Trimming removed 10 bases from V and 9 bases from J, with 27 bases in between. The CDR3: CATLAKNAALFRYTF. In DNA, the CDR3 is TGTGCCACCCTGGCCAAAAACGCCGCCCTGTTTCGCTACACCTTC.

The chain is built from TRBV11-2 and TRBJ1-1, with a tentative D call TRBD1 (5 bases). V shed 2 bases and J shed 1 base, with 11 bases lying between them. CDR3 size: 15 residues. Germline CDR1 and CDR2: SGHAT and FQNNGV. In DNA form, the CDR3 reads TGTGCCAGCAGCTTACTGGGGCGCTCGAACACTGAAGCTTTCTTT. Protein: CASSLLGRSNTEAFF.

The chain joins TRBV4-1 to TRBJ2-7; TRBD1 is a possible D gene (5 bases). CDR1 is MGHRA, CDR2 YSYEKL, per germline. CDR3 length: 14 residues. Trimming stripped 2 bases from V and 5 bases from J, with 13 bases between. DNA for the CDR3: TGCGCCAGCAGCCAATATAGGGGATATGACGAGCAGTACTTC. This sequence encodes CASSQYRGYDEQYF.

This chain joins TRBV13 and TRBJ1-1; D uncertain. CDR1 PRHDT and CDR2 FYEKMQ come from the germline V gene (reference sequence). The length of the CDR3 is 14 residues. V lost 10 bases, J lost 1 base, and 16 bases lay in between. CDR3 amino acids: CATTDGQRNTEAFF. Here the CDR3 DNA reads TGTGCCACCACCGATGGCCAAAGGAACACTGAAGCTTTCTTT. Filled out from reference TRBV13 and TRBJ1-1, the complete variable domain reads AAGVIQSPRHLIKEKRETATLKCYPIPRHDTVYWYQQGPGQDPQFLISFYEKMQSDKGSIPDRFSAQQFSDYHSELNMSSLELGDSALYFCATTDGQRNTEAFFGQGTRLTVV.

The CDR3 nucleotides read TGCGCCAGCAGCCTAATCCCGGGAAGTGGACCCCAGCATTTT. Translating it yields CASSLIPGSGPQHF. The V gene is TRBV4-3, the J gene TRBJ1-5; no firm D call. The CDR3 has 14 amino acids. The ends were cut back, 4 bases at V and 10 bases at J, with 17 bases in the middle. Per germline, CDR1 LGHNA and CDR2 YSLEER.

This clone was seen a handful of times. This chain joins TRBV4-3 and TRBJ1-1; 11 bases fit TRBD1. CDR3 size: 14 residues. In germline, CDR1 is LGHNA, CDR2 YSLEER. With 4 bases clipped from V and 10 bases from J, the junction kept 8 bases outside the gene matches. The CDR3 sequence: CASSPSDRGLVAFF. CDR3 in DNA: TGCGCCAGCAGCCCGTCGGACAGGGGGCTCGTAGCTTTCTTT.

The genes are TRBV27 and TRBJ1-5, with TRBD1 as a possible D gene (5 bases). CDR1 and CDR2 (germline): MNHEY, SMNVEV (reference sequence). The CDR3 runs 15 residues. Trimming pared 5 bases from V and 1 base from J, leaving 12 bases between. The CDR3 nucleotides are TGTGCCAGCAGTCGGGGGGTAAACAGCAATCAGCCCCAGCATTTT. Translating gives CASSRGVNSNQPQHF.

The V gene is TRBV14, the J gene TRBJ1-1, with D hard to call. Germline CDR1 is SGHDN and CDR2 is FVKESK. Between the trimmed V and J ends, which lost 4 bases and 1 base, there was a span of 16 bases. This CDR3 has 16 amino acids. CDR3 sequence: CASSPPSWAGNTEAFF. CDR3 DNA sequence: TGTGCCAGCAGCCCCCCCTCGTGGGCCGGGAACACTGAAGCTTTCTTT.

The V gene is TRBV6-2 or TRBV6-3, the J gene TRBJ1-1; 12 bases are a match to TRBD1. CDR3 length: 18 amino acids. Germline loops: CDR1 MNHEY, CDR2 SVGEGT. The V segment lost 5 bases and the J segment 4 bases; nucleotides outside the gene matches: 14. For the CDR3, the DNA is TGTGCCAGCAGTGGGCCGGGACAGGGGGCGCTTGGTGGCACTGAAGCTTTCTTT. Encoded protein: CASSGPGQGALGGTEAFF.